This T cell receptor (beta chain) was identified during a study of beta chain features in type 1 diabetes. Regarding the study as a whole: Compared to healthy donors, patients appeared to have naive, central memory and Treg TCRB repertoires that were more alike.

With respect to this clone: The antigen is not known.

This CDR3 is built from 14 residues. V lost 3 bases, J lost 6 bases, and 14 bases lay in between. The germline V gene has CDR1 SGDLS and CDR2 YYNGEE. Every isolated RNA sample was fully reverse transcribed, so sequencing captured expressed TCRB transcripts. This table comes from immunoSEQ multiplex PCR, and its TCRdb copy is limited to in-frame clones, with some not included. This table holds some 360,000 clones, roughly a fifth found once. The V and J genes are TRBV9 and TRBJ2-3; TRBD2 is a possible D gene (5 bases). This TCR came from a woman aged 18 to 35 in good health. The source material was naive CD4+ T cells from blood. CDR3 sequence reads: CASSGHSRGDTQYF. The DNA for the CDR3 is TGTGCCAGCAGCGGTCACTCGAGAGGGGATACGCAGTATTTT.